This record covers a single T cell receptor (beta chain). Its antigen is as yet unknown. Sequencing was performed with immunoSEQ multiplex PCR; in TCRdb, only in-frame clones are kept and a portion is missing. The sample lists about 2.4 million clones, approximately 90% seen once, with over 0.12% in the top ten. Germline V lookup: CDR1 MNHEY, CDR2 SVGAGI. Trimming cost V 5 bases and J 7 bases; bases outside gene matches: 4. This CDR3 spans 14 amino acids. Memory CD4+ cells were the fraction left after CD45RA+ naive selection. This record belongs to a study of shared clonotypes between healthy human individuals. Study-level results: What limited the represented genetic and exposure-history diversity was the small number of donors. When compared with the clonotypes that were shared by all four sorted-subset donors, the non-shared clonotypes turned out to have lower generation probabilities.

Sequenced input: naive CD4+ T cells sorted from blood. This sample's subset: CD45RA+ positively selected. This TCR came from a man between 18 and 35 years old in good health. The chain combines TRBV6-5 with TRBJ1-6; 8 positions agree with TRBD1. CDR3: CASSATGENSPLHF. The CDR3 DNA sequence: TGTGCCAGCAGTGCGACAGGGGAAAATTCACCCCTCCACTTT.